This entry lists 2 T cell receptor beta chains sequenced from one sample in a study of T cells expressing NK-cell markers. Reprocessing the 5' RACE reads, TCRdb reports a single entry for every CDR3 protein and omits DNA. The sample table sets out fewer than 400,000 distinct CDR3 sequences. Specimen: blood T cells: a sorted CD56 or NKG2C T cell subset, CD4+ or CD8+ T cells, or bulk PBMC T cells (not recorded which). These receptors were obtained from a man aged 18-75 years in good health.

V is TRBV7-9 and J is TRBJ2-1; TCRdb lists TRBD2, though no DNA is available to test this call. The CDR3 is made up of 16 amino acids. Germline CDR1 and CDR2: SEHNR and FQNEAQ (reference sequence). This chain's CDR3 is CASRPSGGASYNEQFF.

The J gene is TRBJ1-5, the V gene TRBV3-1. The CDR3 runs 14 residues. Germline V CDR1 and CDR2: LGHDT, YNNKEL (reference sequence). This CDR3 is CASSFSHSNQPQHF.